Listed below are T cell receptor beta chains from one sample, sequenced in a study of T cells after yellow fever vaccination. TCRdb recomputed calls from the 5' RACE reads with MiXCR, one row per CDR3 protein. The sample records more than 300,000 distinct CDR3 sequences, roughly 6.8% being singletons. The material was PBMCs, obtained 35 to 50 days after the first yellow fever vaccination. These receptors were taken from a man between 18 and 29 years old who received the YFV17D yellow fever vaccine. Each CDR3 is given with its conserved first and last residue. Fields, in order: V gene, clone size, J gene, D gene, CDR3 protein, CDR3 DNA. The D gene is left open where the match is weak. Size is stated for part of the rows, as once, few or many counts, or as a class when the clone is expanded.

V: TRBV7-2
size: few
J: TRBJ1-2
D: NA
CDR3: CASSLVAASYGYTF
DNA: TGTGCCAGCAGCTTAGTGGCAGCTTCCTATGGCTACACCTTC

V: TRBV30
size: many
J: TRBJ2-1
D: NA
CDR3: CASPGQENGEQFF
DNA: TGTGCCTCTCCGGGCCAGGAGAACGGTGAGCAGTTCTTC

V: TRBV4-1
size: few
J: TRBJ2-7
D: NA
CDR3: CASSQESGTYEQYF
DNA: TGCGCCAGCAGCCAAGAGTCCGGGACCTACGAGCAGTACTTC

V: TRBV6-5
size: NA
J: TRBJ1-2
D: NA
CDR3: CASRRDSNYGYTF
DNA: TGTGCCAGCAGACGTGACAGTAACTATGGCTACACCTTC

V: TRBV3-1
size: few
J: TRBJ2-7
D: TRBD2
CDR3: CASSPAGRSYEQYF
DNA: TGTGCCAGCAGCCCAGCGGGGAGGTCCTACGAGCAGTACTTC

V: TRBV29-1
size: NA
J: TRBJ1-2
D: NA
CDR3: CSVEGPLEFYGYTF
DNA: TGCAGCGTTGAGGGTCCGTTGGAATTCTATGGCTACACCTTC

V: TRBV4-3
size: NA
J: TRBJ1-2
D: TRBD1
CDR3: CASSLNTGERRLGYTF
DNA: TGCGCCAGCAGCCTAAATACAGGGGAACGTCGGCTCGGCTACACCTTC

V: TRBV9
size: few
J: TRBJ2-3
D: NA
CDR3: CASSVLQGGTDTQYF
DNA: TGTGCCAGCAGCGTCCTCCAAGGGGGTACAGATACGCAGTATTTT

V: TRBV9
size: NA
J: TRBJ2-2
D: NA
CDR3: CASSVLAANTGELFF
DNA: TGTGCCAGCAGCGTATTAGCAGCGAACACCGGGGAGCTGTTTTTT

V: TRBV25-1
size: many
J: TRBJ2-7
D: NA
CDR3: CASSEGKNEQYF
DNA: TGTGCCAGCAGTGAAGGGAAAAACGAGCAGTACTTC

V: TRBV12-3/TRBV12-4
size: NA
J: TRBJ2-7
D: TRBD2
CDR3: CASSRTSGGLREQYF
DNA: TGTGCCAGCAGTCGGACTAGCGGGGGGCTCCGGGAGCAGTACTTC

V: TRBV7-2
size: NA
J: TRBJ2-3
D: NA
CDR3: CASSLGTIGDTQYF
DNA: TGTGCCAGCAGCTTAGGGACTATCGGAGATACGCAGTATTTT

V: TRBV7-9
size: few
J: TRBJ1-1
D: NA
CDR3: CASSLASHTGTEAFF
DNA: TGTGCCAGCAGCTTAGCTTCCCATACGGGGACTGAAGCTTTCTTT

V: TRBV18
size: NA
J: TRBJ2-3
D: TRBD2
CDR3: CASHPGLGGFTDTQYF
DNA: TGTGCCAGCCACCCTGGTCTGGGGGGGTTTACAGATACGCAGTATTTT

V: TRBV28
size: many
J: TRBJ2-5
D: NA
CDR3: CASSFHGTQETQYF
DNA: TGTGCCAGCAGTTTTCACGGGACCCAAGAGACCCAGTACTTC